Each of the 30 T cell receptor beta chains below was sequenced from the same sample in a study of post-analysis software for immune sequencing data. Study-level findings and limits: The study found TRBV5-6, TRBV5-1 and TRBV20-1 among 5 or 6 TRBV segments more frequent in patients than controls.

Prepared libraries of TCR beta cDNA carried unique molecular identifiers. TCRdb re-derived calls from the PCR reads in MiXCR, one entry per CDR3 protein. The data show over 700,000 distinct CDR3 sequences, about 32% seen once. These receptors have no identified antigens. The specimen sequenced was blood. These receptors all come from a girl aged 10-17 years with multiple sclerosis.

This clonotype was found many times. The chain recombines TRBV7-9 with TRBJ2-5; D call uncertain. This CDR3 is built from 12 residues. The V gene lost 5 bases and the J gene lost 7 bases, with 11 bases spanning the gap. The germline V gene has CDR1 SEHNR and CDR2 FQNEAQ (reference sequence). The CDR3 here is CASSNKPSTQYF. CDR3 DNA: TGTGCCAGCAGCAATAAACCCTCGACCCAGTACTTC.

The chain joins TRBV6-5 to TRBJ2-4, with D possibly being TRBD1 or TRBD2 (5 bases each). The assigned J gene may be wrong: the sequence end matches TRBJ2-7 better. The CDR3 totals 13 residues. Germline V CDR1 and CDR2: MNHEY, SVGAGI. CDR3 residues: CASSYSGRAEQYF. CDR3 nucleotide sequence: TGTGCCAGCAGTTACTCGGGACGCGCCGAGCAGTACTTC.

This clonotype was seen only a few times. This rearrangement joins TRBV28 to TRBJ2-3; D unclear. Germline V gene sequence: CDR1 MDHEN, CDR2 SYDVKM. The CDR3 totals 14 residues. V was trimmed by 4 bases and J by 1 base, leaving 9 bases between them. CDR3 in amino acids: CASSSPYGTDTQYF. As DNA, the CDR3 is TGTGCCAGCAGTTCCCCCTACGGCACAGATACGCAGTATTTT.

This clonotype was seen more than once but under ten times. Here the CDR3 reads CSASLAGDEQFF. CDR3 DNA sequence: TGCAGTGCTAGCCTAGCGGGAGACGAGCAGTTCTTC. This sequence joins TRBV20-1 and TRBJ2-1; 10 positions match TRBD2. This CDR3 has 12 amino acids. Germline trimming cut 3 bases from V and 10 bases from J; bases unmatched to any gene: 3. The germline V gene has CDR1 DFQATT and CDR2 SNEGSKA (reference sequence).

This clonotype was found many times. The chain uses TRBV6-5 and TRBJ2-5; no clear D gene. The CDR3 runs 15 residues. Trimming pared 4 bases from V and 7 bases from J, leaving 19 bases between. In germline, CDR1 is MNHEY, CDR2 SVGAGI. The CDR3 sequence: CASSSHILELGTQYF. In DNA, the CDR3 is TGTGCCAGCAGTTCTCACATCCTGGAACTGGGGACCCAGTACTTC.

In nucleotides, the CDR3 is TGTGCCAGCAGCGCCACCGGACGGTTTAATCAGCCCCAGCATTTT. This translates into CASSATGRFNQPQHF. V and J are TRBV9 and TRBJ1-5; D not certain. Trimming took 3 bases from V and 4 from J, leaving 14 bases between them. The length of the CDR3 is 15 residues. Germline V CDR1 and CDR2: SGDLS, YYNGEE. The entire variable domain, with the rest obtained from reference TRBV9 and TRBJ1-5, is as follows: DSGVTQTPKHLITATGQRVTLRCSPRSGDLSVYWYQQSLDQGLQFLIQYYNGEERAKGNILERFSAQQFPDLHSELNLSSLELGDSALYFCASSATGRFNQPQHFGDGTRLSIL.

V and J are TRBV6-1 and TRBJ1-5, with 8 bases identical to TRBD1. J was trimmed by 1 base and V by 6 bases; bases with no gene match: 5. This CDR3 is built from 15 residues. Per germline, CDR1 MNHNS and CDR2 SASEGT. The CDR3 region is CASSDRGRSNQPQHF. The CDR3 nucleotides read TGTGCCAGCAGCGACAGGGGCAGGAGCAATCAGCCCCAGCATTTT.

V is TRBV5-1 and J is TRBJ2-5; 11 bases map to TRBD1. This CDR3 region has 15 residues. V lost 0 bases, J lost 11 bases, and 9 bases stayed unmatched. From germline, CDR1 is SGHRS and CDR2 YFSETQ. The CDR3 DNA follows: TGCGCCAGCAGCTTGGCCGGACAGGGGGCCCATGAGCAGTACTTC. It is translated as CASSLAGQGAHEQYF. The full variable domain, in which reference TRBV5-1 and TRBJ2-5 provide the parts outside the CDR3, is KAGVTQTPRYLIKTRGQQVTLSCSPISGHRSVSWYQQTPGQGLQFLFEYFSETQRNKGNFPGRFSGRQFSNSRSEMNVSTLELGDSALYLCASSLAGQGAHEQYFGPGTRLLVL.

V is TRBV20-1 and J is TRBJ2-4; TRBD1 or TRBD2 may be the D gene (6 bases each). Germline V lookup: CDR1 DFQATT, CDR2 SNEGSKA (reference sequence). V shed 6 bases and J shed 8 bases, with 11 bases lying between them. The CDR3 is made up of 11 amino acids. The CDR3 reads CSAAGEDIQYF. CDR3 coding DNA: TGCAGTGCCGCAGGGGAGGACATTCAGTACTTC.

This clonotype was seen only a few times. The rearrangement joins TRBV4-3 to TRBJ1-2; D is uncertain. CDR3 size: 16 residues. Germline CDR1 reads LGHNA; CDR2 reads YSLEER. V gave up 0 bases and J gave up 7 bases, with 18 bases separating them. CDR3 DNA: TGCGCCAGCAGCCAAGATCCCCTCGGGGTACACAGTGGCTACACCTTC. The encoded protein is CASSQDPLGVHSGYTF.

This clonotype was counted only a few times. The chain has TRBV19 and TRBJ2-7, with D perhaps TRBD2 (6 bases). CDR3 size: 13 residues. Germline V lookup: CDR1 LNHDA, CDR2 SQIVND (reference sequence). V lost 10 bases and J lost 0, with 13 bases in between. CDR3 residues: CATSTRSSYEQYF. DNA for the CDR3: TGTGCCACCTCGACTAGGAGCTCCTACGAGCAGTACTTC.

This chain links TRBV19 with TRBJ2-7; D possibly matches TRBD1 or TRBD2 (5 bases each). Trimming took off 6 bases at V and 4 bases at J, with 13 bases between the two ends. Germline V gives CDR1 LNHDA, CDR2 SQIVND (reference sequence). CDR3 size: 13 residues. The DNA of the CDR3 is TGTGCCAGTAGCCATTTTGGGGGTTACGAGCAGTACTTC. It codes for CASSHFGGYEQYF.

The chain is built from TRBV7-2 and TRBJ2-3; 8 bases map to TRBD2. This CDR3 has 16 residues. From germline, CDR1 is SGHTA and CDR2 FQGNSA. Trimming removed 5 bases from V and 1 base from J; junction bases left unmatched: 8. CDR3 sequence: CASSPMAGGRTDTQYF. The CDR3 nucleotides are TGTGCCAGCAGCCCAATGGCGGGGGGCCGCACAGATACGCAGTATTTT.

On this clonotype: A read error may account for a junction end that differs from germline. The V and J genes are TRBV5-1 and TRBJ2-1; 10 positions agree with TRBD2. The CDR3 length is 18 residues. Looked up from germline, CDR1 is SGHRS and CDR2 is YFSETQ. The CDR3 DNA is TGCGCCAGCAGCTTGGTGTCTAGCGGGAGCCTCACCTATAATGAGCAGTTCTTC. This sequence encodes CASSLVSSGSLTYNEQFF.

This clonotype was counted a few times. This chain joins TRBV24-1 and TRBJ1-5; maybe TRBD1 (5 bases). Germline assignment: CDR1 KGHDR and CDR2 SFDVKD. The V end lost 3 bases, the J end lost 6 bases, and 17 bases lay between the germline ends. The CDR3 loop spans 16 amino acids. In nucleotides, the CDR3 is TGTGCCACCAGTGATGGGCAAGGGGCGCGGGGTCAGCCCCAGCATTTT. Translated, it gives CATSDGQGARGQPQHF.

This clonotype was recorded a few times. The chain carries TRBV3-1 and TRBJ2-3; TRBD2 is a possible D gene (6 bases). There are 14 residues in the CDR3. Trimming cost V 5 bases and J 5 bases, with 14 bases left between them. Germline values: CDR1 LGHDT, CDR2 YNNKEL (reference sequence). CDR3 residues: CASSTRDWRDTQYF. The DNA of the CDR3 is TGTGCCAGCAGCACCCGGGACTGGCGAGATACGCAGTATTTT.

In its sample, this clonotype was seen a few times. CDR3 in DNA: TGTGCCATCAGTAATCCGTCAGGGGGAAACGAGCAGTACTTC. Amino acid sequence: CAISNPSGGNEQYF. The chain recombines TRBV10-3 with TRBJ2-7; 7 nucleotides match TRBD1. This CDR3 region has 14 residues. Trimming cost V 5 bases and J 5 bases; bases outside gene matches: 9. Germline V gene data show CDR1 as ENHRY and CDR2 as SYGVKD.

In this sample, this clonotype turned up many times. V usage is TRBV7-9 and J usage is TRBJ2-7; D is ambiguous. Looked up from germline, CDR1 is SEHNR and CDR2 is FQNEAQ (reference sequence). The CDR3 is made up of 14 amino acids. The ends were cut back, 1 base at V and 2 bases at J, with 9 bases in the middle. CDR3 residues: CASSLDNTAYEQYF. The DNA of the CDR3 is TGTGCCAGCAGCTTAGATAATACAGCCTACGAGCAGTACTTC.

V is TRBV5-1 and J is TRBJ1-1, with D unclear. This CDR3 is built from 13 residues. Per the germline V gene, CDR1 is SGHRS and CDR2 is YFSETQ. V was cut by 4 bases and J by 4 bases, with 11 bases left in between. The CDR3 reads CASSVDWGTEAFF. The CDR3 DNA sequence: TGCGCCAGCAGCGTGGACTGGGGCACTGAAGCTTTCTTT. Variable domain in full (rest from reference TRBV5-1 and TRBJ1-1): KAGVTQTPRYLIKTRGQQVTLSCSPISGHRSVSWYQQTPGQGLQFLFEYFSETQRNKGNFPGRFSGRQFSNSRSEMNVSTLELGDSALYLCASSVDWGTEAFFGQGTRLTVV.

In this sample, this clonotype turned up a few times. The J gene is TRBJ2-7, the V gene TRBV3-1; D ambiguous. Germline-derived CDR1 and CDR2 are LGHDT and YNNKEL (reference sequence). This CDR3 is 11 amino acids long. V lost 8 bases to trimming and J lost 6 bases, with 11 bases between them. CDR3 sequence reads: CASHHMGEQYF. DNA of the CDR3: TGTGCCAGCCACCACATGGGCGAGCAGTACTTC.

This clonotype was found a few times. The chain is built from TRBV27 and TRBJ2-7; D gene unclear. This CDR3 is 11 amino acids long. The germline gives CDR1 MNHEY, CDR2 SMNVEV (reference sequence). The V end was cut by 8 bases, the J end by 3 bases, with 8 bases between. For the CDR3, the DNA is TGTGCCAGCCCTTTCCTCTACGAGCAGTACTTC. As protein: CASPFLYEQYF.

The sample holds a few counts of this clonotype. This chain connects TRBV20-1 to TRBJ2-5; 10 nucleotides line up with TRBD2. Germline CDR1 and CDR2: DFQATT and SNEGSKA (reference sequence). The CDR3 has 17 residues. The J segment lost 1 base and the V segment lost 0 bases, leaving 8 bases of the junction unmatched. The CDR3 here is CSARESVAGGPQETQYF. The CDR3 DNA reads TGCAGTGCTAGAGAGTCAGTAGCGGGGGGACCCCAAGAGACCCAGTACTTC.

There are a few counts of this clonotype. The V and J genes are TRBV20-1 and TRBJ2-7, with D uncertain. The CDR3 has 15 amino acids. Germline V gives CDR1 DFQATT, CDR2 SNEGSKA (reference sequence). V lost 1 base and J 0 bases, leaving 13 bases between the germline ends. CDR3 protein: CSARAADLSSYEQYF. DNA for the CDR3: TGCAGTGCTAGAGCAGCAGACCTGAGCTCCTACGAGCAGTACTTC.

The CDR3 loop reads CASSKPMTRLEQFF. The CDR3 DNA reads TGTGCCAGCAGCAAACCTATGACTAGACTTGAGCAGTTCTTC. The chain carries TRBV7-2 and TRBJ2-1; D is perhaps TRBD2 (6 bases). V was pared by 5 bases and J by 9 bases, with 17 bases between. The germline gives CDR1 SGHTA, CDR2 FQGNSA. The CDR3 contains 14 residues.

The chain employs TRBV15 and TRBJ1-6; 9 bases map to TRBD1. CDR1 is LNHNV, CDR2 YYDKDF, per germline (reference sequence). This CDR3 spans 16 amino acids. V shed 5 bases, J shed 5 bases, and the junction held 7 bases outside the gene matches. The CDR3 DNA reads as TGTGCCACCAGCTCCGGACAGGGGACGGATAATTCACCCCTCCACTTT. Translation gives CATSSGQGTDNSPLHF.

As to this clonotype: Without the conserved terminal phenylalanine or tryptophan, this CDR3 likely stems from a read error. This sequence joins TRBV7-9 and TRBJ2-3; TRBD2 agrees at 10 bases. This CDR3 contains 19 residues. Germline V gives CDR1 SEHNR, CDR2 FQNEAQ (reference sequence). With V trimmed by 2 bases and J by 3 bases, 14 bases remained unmatched. The CDR3 here is CASSLPALYSGRITDTQYV. As DNA, the CDR3 is TGTGCCAGCAGCTTACCCGCCTTATATAGCGGGAGGATAACAGATACGCAGTATGTT.

The chain couples TRBV6-6 to TRBJ1-5; D ambiguous. V was trimmed by 0 bases and J by 0 bases, leaving 9 bases between them. Germline lookup yields CDR1 MNHNY and CDR2 SVGAGI (reference sequence). The CDR3 sequence is 16 residues long. The CDR3 DNA sequence: TGTGCCAGCAGTTACTCACGGAGTAATAGCAATCAGCCCCAGCATTTT. It specifies CASSYSRSNSNQPQHF.

The CDR3 reads CASRDRSAYGQYF. CDR3 coding DNA: TGTGCCAGCAGGGACAGGAGTGCCTACGGGCAGTACTTC. The chain is built from TRBV6-1 and TRBJ2-5; 7 bases map to TRBD1. Unmatched junction bases numbered 12, after V lost 6 bases and J lost 11 bases. In germline, CDR1 is MNHNS, CDR2 SASEGT. This CDR3 is 13 amino acids long.

Note on this clonotype: One end of the junction is discordant with germline, which a read error may explain. V is TRBV5-1 and J is TRBJ2-7; D might be TRBD2 (5 bases). The CDR3 runs 13 residues. Germline assignment: CDR1 SGHRS and CDR2 YFSETQ. Written as DNA, the CDR3 is TGTGCCAGCAGTTTAGCTAGCCCCTACGAGCAGTACTTC. Translating gives CASSLASPYEQYF.

The rearrangement links TRBV29-1 to TRBJ2-5; D tentatively reads TRBD1 or TRBD2 (5 bases each). The J call is doubtful: the DNA matches TRBJ2-7 better. Germline CDR1 and CDR2: SQVTM and ANQGSEA. The CDR3 is 13 amino acids. CDR3 loop: CSVVGDGLDEQYF. The CDR3 coding sequence is TGCAGCGTTGTAGGGGACGGTCTGGACGAGCAGTACTTC.